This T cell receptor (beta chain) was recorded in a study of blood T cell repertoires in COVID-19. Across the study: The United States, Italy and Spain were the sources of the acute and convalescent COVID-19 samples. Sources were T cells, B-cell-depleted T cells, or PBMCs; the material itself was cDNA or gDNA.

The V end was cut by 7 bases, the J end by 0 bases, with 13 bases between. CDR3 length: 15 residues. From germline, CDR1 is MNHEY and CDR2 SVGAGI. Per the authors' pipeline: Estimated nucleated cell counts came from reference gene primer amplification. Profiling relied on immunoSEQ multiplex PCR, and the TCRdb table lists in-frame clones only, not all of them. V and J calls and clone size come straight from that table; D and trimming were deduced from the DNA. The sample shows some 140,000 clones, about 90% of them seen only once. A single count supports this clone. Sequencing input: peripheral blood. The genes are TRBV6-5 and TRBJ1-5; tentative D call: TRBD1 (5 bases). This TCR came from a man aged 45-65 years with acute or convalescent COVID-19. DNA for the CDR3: TGTGCCAGCAAGGGCCGACAGTATAGCAATCAGCCCCAGCATTTT. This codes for CASKGRQYSNQPQHF.